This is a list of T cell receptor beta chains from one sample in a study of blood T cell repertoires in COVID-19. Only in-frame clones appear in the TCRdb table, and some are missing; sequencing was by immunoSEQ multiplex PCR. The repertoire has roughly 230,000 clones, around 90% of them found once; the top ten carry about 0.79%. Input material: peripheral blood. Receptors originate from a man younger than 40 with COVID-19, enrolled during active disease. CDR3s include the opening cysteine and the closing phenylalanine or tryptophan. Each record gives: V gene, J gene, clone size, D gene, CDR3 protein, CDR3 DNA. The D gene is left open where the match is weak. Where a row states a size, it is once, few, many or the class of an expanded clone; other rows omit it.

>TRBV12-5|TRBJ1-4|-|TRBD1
CASGHGTGRGEEKLFF
TGTGCTAGTGGTCACGGGACAGGTAGAGGGGAGGAAAAACTGTTTTTT
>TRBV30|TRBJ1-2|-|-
CAWSIRVDDYGYTF
TGTGCCTGGTCTATCAGGGTTGACGACTATGGCTACACCTTC
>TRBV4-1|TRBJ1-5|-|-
CASSRGSLSSNQPQHF
TGCGCCAGCAGCCGAGGTAGCCTCTCCTCCAATCAGCCCCAGCATTTT
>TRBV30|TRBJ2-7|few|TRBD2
CAWQTGTRLYEQYF
TGTGCCTGGCAAACCGGGACTAGATTGTACGAGCAGTACTTC
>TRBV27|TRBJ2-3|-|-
CASSLGRASDTQYF
TGTGCCAGCAGTTTGGGGAGAGCCTCAGATACGCAGTATTTT
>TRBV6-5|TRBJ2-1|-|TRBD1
CASRDRDRGSYEQFF
TGTGCCAGCAGGGACCGGGACAGGGGCTCATATGAGCAGTTCTTC
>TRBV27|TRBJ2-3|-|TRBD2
CASSLINSGGAGTDTQYF
TGTGCCAGCAGTTTAATCAATAGCGGGGGGGCCGGAACAGATACGCAGTATTTT
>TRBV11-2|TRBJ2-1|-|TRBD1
CASSPWTGDWYNEQFF
TGTGCCAGCAGCCCCTGGACAGGGGATTGGTACAATGAGCAGTTCTTC
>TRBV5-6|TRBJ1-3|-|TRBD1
CASSLAGGAGNTIYF
TGTGCCAGCAGCTTGGCAGGGGGAGCTGGAAACACCATATATTTT
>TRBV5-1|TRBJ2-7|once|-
CASSLSGGVTYEQYF
TGCGCCAGCAGCTTGAGCGGCGGCGTAACCTACGAGCAGTACTTC
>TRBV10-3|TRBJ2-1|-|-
CAITQPSWDEQFF
TGTGCCATCACCCAACCTAGTTGGGATGAGCAGTTCTTC
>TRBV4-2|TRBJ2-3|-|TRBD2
CASSQDGLAGSTDTQYF
TGTGCCAGCAGCCAAGACGGGTTAGCGGGGAGCACAGATACGCAGTATTTT
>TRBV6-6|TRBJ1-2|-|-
CASSYEKAGRNYGYTF
TGTGCCAGCAGTTACGAGAAGGCAGGGCGCAACTATGGCTACACCTTC
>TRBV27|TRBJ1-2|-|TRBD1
CASRPFDREDYGYTF
TGTGCCAGCAGACCATTCGACAGGGAGGACTATGGCTACACCTTC
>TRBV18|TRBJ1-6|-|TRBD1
CASSLRDRANSPLHF
TGTGCCAGCTCACTACGGGACAGGGCTAATTCACCCCTCCACTTT
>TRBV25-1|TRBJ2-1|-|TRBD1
CASTDSGTGAYNEQFF
TGTGCCAGCACCGATTCCGGGACAGGAGCCTACAATGAGCAGTTCTTC
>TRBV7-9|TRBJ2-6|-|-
CASSPAGDLSGANVLTF
TGTGCCAGCAGCCCCGCGGGCGACTTATCTGGGGCCAACGTCCTGACTTTC
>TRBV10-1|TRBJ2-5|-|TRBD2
CASSETFSGGQETQYF
TGCGCCAGCAGTGAAACTTTCAGCGGGGGTCAAGAGACCCAGTACTTC
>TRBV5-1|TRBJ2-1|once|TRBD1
CASRPQGASYNEQFF
TGCGCCAGCAGACCGCAGGGGGCCTCCTACAATGAGCAGTTCTTC
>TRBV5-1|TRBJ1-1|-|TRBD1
CASSEDRRAFF
TGCGCCAGCAGCGAGGACAGGAGAGCTTTCTTT
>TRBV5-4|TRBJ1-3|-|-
CASSIYQVSSGNTIYF
TGTGCCAGCAGCATATACCAGGTTTCCTCTGGAAACACCATATATTTT
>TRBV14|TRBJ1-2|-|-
CASSQLTAYGYTF
TGTGCCAGCAGCCAACTGACAGCCTATGGCTACACCTTC
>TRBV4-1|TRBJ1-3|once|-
CASSQSGVNTGNTIYF
TGCGCCAGCAGCCAGTCAGGGGTGAACACTGGAAACACCATATATTTT
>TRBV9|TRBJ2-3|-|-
CASSVTGTPTDTQYF
TGTGCCAGCAGCGTAACCGGGACTCCCACAGATACGCAGTATTTT
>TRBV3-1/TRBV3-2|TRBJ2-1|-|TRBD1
CASSQDHRGNEQFF
TGTGCCAGCAGCCAGGACCACAGGGGTAATGAGCAGTTCTTC
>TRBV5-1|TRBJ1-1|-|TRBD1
CASRREGADTEAFF
TGCGCCAGCAGACGGGAGGGGGCAGACACTGAAGCTTTCTTT
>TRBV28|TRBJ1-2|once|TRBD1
CASSQWTGTNYGYTF
TGTGCCAGCAGTCAATGGACAGGGACCAACTATGGCTACACCTTC
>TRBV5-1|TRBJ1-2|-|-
CASSLDGGYYGYTF
TGCGCCAGCAGCTTGGACGGGGGATACTATGGCTACACCTTC
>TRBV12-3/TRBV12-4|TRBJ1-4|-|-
CASTRGSNEKLFF
TGTGCCAGCACTAGAGGGTCTAATGAAAAACTGTTTTTT
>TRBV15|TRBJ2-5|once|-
CATSRGSRGGETQYF
TGTGCCACCAGCAGGGGGTCCAGGGGCGGAGAGACCCAGTACTTC
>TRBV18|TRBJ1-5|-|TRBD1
CASSPSTGTGSWSAQHF
TGTGCCAGCTCGCCTTCTACCGGGACAGGGTCCTGGTCAGCCCAGCATTTT
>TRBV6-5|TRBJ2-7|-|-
CASRGGRYEQYF
TGTGCCAGCAGGGGGGGTAGATACGAGCAGTACTTC
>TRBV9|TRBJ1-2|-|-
CASSVNRGVGYGYTF
TGTGCCAGCAGCGTAAATCGCGGGGTTGGATATGGCTACACCTTC
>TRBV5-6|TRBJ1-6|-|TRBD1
CASRLEGTGISPLHF
TGTGCCAGCAGGCTAGAAGGGACAGGGATTTCACCCCTCCACTTT
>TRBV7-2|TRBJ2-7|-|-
CASSFTSAGLYEQYF
TGTGCCAGCAGCTTTACCTCGGCAGGCCTCTACGAGCAGTACTTC
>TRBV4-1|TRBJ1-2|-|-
CASSQASGIYGYTF
TGCGCCAGCAGCCAGGCCTCCGGGATCTATGGCTACACCTTC
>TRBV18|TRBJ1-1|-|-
CASSQSSSSEAFF
TGTGCCAGCTCCCAATCCTCGAGTTCCGAAGCTTTCTTT
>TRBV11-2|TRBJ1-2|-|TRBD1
CASSPGQGGWGYGYTF
TGTGCCAGCAGTCCGGGACAGGGGGGTTGGGGCTATGGCTACACCTTC
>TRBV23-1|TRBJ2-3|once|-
CASSHATRNGTDTQYF
TGCGCCAGCAGTCACGCGACTAGAAATGGCACAGATACGCAGTATTTT
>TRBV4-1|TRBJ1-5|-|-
CASSQQPDQPQHF
TGCGCCAGCAGCCAACAACCGGATCAGCCCCAGCATTTT
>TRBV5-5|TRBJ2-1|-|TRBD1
CASSWTGTDEQFF
TGTGCCAGCAGCTGGACAGGGACGGATGAGCAGTTCTTC
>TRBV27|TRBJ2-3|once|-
CASSLSWQGSTDTQYF
TGTGCCAGCAGTTTATCCTGGCAGGGTTCCACAGATACGCAGTATTTT
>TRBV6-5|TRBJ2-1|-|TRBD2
CASSYSGGTYNEQFF
TGTGCCAGCAGTTACTCGGGGGGGACCTACAATGAGCAGTTCTTC
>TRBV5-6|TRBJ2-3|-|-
CASSLIHRSTDTQYF
TGTGCCAGCAGCTTGATCCATCGGAGTACAGATACGCAGTATTTT
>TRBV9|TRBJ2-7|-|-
CASSVAQAPYEQYF
TGTGCCAGCAGCGTAGCTCAGGCCCCCTACGAGCAGTACTTC
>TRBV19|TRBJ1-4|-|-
CASSIRQGGEKLFF
TGTGCCAGTAGTATTAGGCAGGGAGGTGAAAAACTGTTTTTT
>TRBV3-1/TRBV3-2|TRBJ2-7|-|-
CASSQDLGGLVDEQYF
TGTGCCAGCAGCCAAGATCTCGGGGGTCTAGTCGACGAGCAGTACTTC
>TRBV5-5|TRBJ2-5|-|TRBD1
CASSFSLLGTGEFMETQYF
TGTGCCAGCAGCTTTTCTCTACTAGGGACAGGGGAATTTATGGAGACCCAGTACTTC
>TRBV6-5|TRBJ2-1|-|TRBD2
CASSYSRAGGHEQFF
TGTGCCAGCAGTTACTCAAGAGCGGGGGGCCATGAGCAGTTCTTC